This TCR beta chain was profiled in a study of PD-1 blockade in classical Hodgkin lymphoma. Regarding this clone: Its specificity is unknown.

Findings and caveats of the study: A reduction in baseline TCR diversity was reportedly seen in newly diagnosed patients relative to healthy donors.

The germline CDR1 and CDR2 sequences are SEHNR and FQNEAQ (reference sequence). Trimming removed 5 bases from V and 0 bases from J, with 16 bases in between. There are 16 residues in the CDR3. Indicated time point: newly diagnosed, previously untreated cHL patient sample. PBMCs representing newly diagnosed, untreated classical Hodgkin lymphoma functioned as the comparison. The protocol was immunoSEQ multiplex PCR, while the TCRdb copy is restricted to in-frame clones and leaves out a portion. Among 47,000 or so clones, approximately 90% were seen once, and the ten largest hold nearly 5%. The chain couples TRBV7-9 to TRBJ1-1; possible D gene TRBD1, 5 bases. This TCR was sampled from a human donor with classical Hodgkin lymphoma. The sequencing sample was made of peripheral blood mononuclear cells (PBMCs). CDR3 in amino acids: CASSKPDSSMNTEAFF. The CDR3 region has the DNA TGTGCCAGCAGCAAGCCCGACAGCTCCATGAACACTGAAGCTTTCTTT.